Listed below are T cell receptor beta chains from one sample, sequenced in a study of metastatic and nonmetastatic thyroid tumors. TCRdb re-called clones from the PCR reads using MiXCR. The sample has over 50,000 clones; 25% to 35% are singletons. Sequenced sample: blood. These receptors all stem from a female donor with papillary thyroid cancer or a benign thyroid nodule (not recorded which). Some clones in this sample may be carry-over from other donors' samples. Each CDR3 is given with its conserved first and last residue. Each record gives: clone size, J gene, V gene, D gene, CDR3 protein, CDR3 DNA. The D gene is left open where the match is weak. Expanded clones are given a class, and other clones once, few, many or no size at all.

size: few; J: TRBJ1-6; V: TRBV11-1; D: TRBD1; CDR3: CASSASRLQGAGSPLHF; DNA: TGTGCCAGCAGCGCCTCCCGCTTACAGGGGGCCGGTTCACCCCTCCACTTT
size: -; J: TRBJ1-5; V: TRBV11-2; D: -; CDR3: CASSLGYSNQPQHF; DNA: TGTGCCAGCAGCTTAGGTTACAGCAATCAGCCCCAGCATTTT
size: many; J: TRBJ1-2; V: TRBV20-1; D: -; CDR3: CSATSQGYGYTF; DNA: TGCAGTGCTACCTCTCAGGGGTACGGCTACACCTTC
size: many; J: TRBJ2-7; V: TRBV20-1; D: TRBD1; CDR3: CSARDPGTGAYEQYF; DNA: TGCAGTGCTAGAGATCCCGGGACAGGAGCTTACGAGCAGTACTTC
size: few; J: TRBJ2-5; V: TRBV5-1; D: -; CDR3: CASSEIGKVNQETQYF; DNA: TGCGCCAGCAGCGAGATCGGTAAAGTTAACCAAGAGACCCAGTACTTC
size: few; J: TRBJ2-7; V: TRBV6-5; D: TRBD2; CDR3: CASSYDGRHSYEQYF; DNA: TGTGCCAGCAGTTACGACGGGAGGCACTCCTACGAGCAGTACTTC
size: -; J: TRBJ2-7; V: TRBV19; D: -; CDR3: CACSEELLYEQYF; DNA: TGTGCATGTTCGGAGGAGTTGTTGTACGAGCAGTACTTC
size: -; J: TRBJ1-2; V: TRBV6-1; D: -; CDR3: CASSETGTLVDGYTF; DNA: TGTGCCAGCAGTGAAACCGGGACTCTGGTCGATGGCTACACCTTC
size: few; J: TRBJ1-5; V: TRBV15; D: -; CDR3: CATSRDTGLGVYSNQPQHF; DNA: TGTGCCACCAGCAGAGATACCGGCCTAGGGGTATATAGCAATCAGCCCCAGCATTTT
size: -; J: TRBJ2-2; V: TRBV6-2/TRBV6-3; D: TRBD2; CDR3: CASSLAGGWTGELFF; DNA: TGTGCCAGCAGTTTAGCGGGAGGATGGACCGGGGAGCTGTTTTTT
size: -; J: TRBJ1-2; V: TRBV6-1; D: TRBD1; CDR3: CASSDTGQGLYGYTF; DNA: TGTGCCAGCAGTGACACCGGACAGGGGCTGTATGGCTACACCTTC
size: few; J: TRBJ2-1; V: TRBV10-3; D: TRBD2; CDR3: CAISEGLAGGWNEQFF; DNA: TGTGCCATCAGTGAAGGACTAGCGGGAGGATGGAATGAGCAGTTCTTC
size: few; J: TRBJ2-7; V: TRBV5-5; D: TRBD1; CDR3: CASSLGGTGLFYEQYF; DNA: TGTGCCAGCTCCCTGGGAGGGACAGGGTTGTTCTACGAGCAGTACTTC
size: -; J: TRBJ2-7; V: TRBV19; D: TRBD1; CDR3: CASSTWDRARSSYEQYF; DNA: TGTGCCAGTAGTACCTGGGACAGGGCCAGGAGCTCCTACGAGCAGTACTTC
size: -; J: TRBJ1-5; V: TRBV12-3/TRBV12-4; D: TRBD1; CDR3: CASNNQGEIQPQHF; DNA: TGTGCCAGCAATAATCAGGGGGAGATCCAGCCCCAGCATTTT
size: few; J: TRBJ2-1; V: TRBV4-1; D: TRBD2; CDR3: CASSQSSGRANEQFF; DNA: TGCGCCAGCAGCCAATCTAGCGGGAGGGCCAATGAGCAGTTCTTC
size: few; J: TRBJ1-4; V: TRBV10-3; D: -; CDR3: CAISEQVNEKLFF; DNA: TGTGCCATCAGTGAACAAGTTAATGAAAAACTGTTTTTT
size: few; J: TRBJ1-2; V: TRBV5-1; D: TRBD1; CDR3: CASTVGQGFGNYGYTF; DNA: TGCGCCAGCACCGTCGGACAGGGATTCGGGAACTATGGCTACACCTTC
size: -; J: TRBJ2-1; V: TRBV6-6; D: TRBD2; CDR3: CASSTIGLAGKYNEQFF; DNA: TGTGCCAGCAGTACCATCGGACTAGCGGGAAAGTACAATGAGCAGTTCTTC
size: -; J: TRBJ2-3; V: TRBV6-1; D: -; CDR3: CASSDGFLAADTQYF; DNA: TGTGCCAGCAGTGATGGGTTTCTAGCCGCAGATACGCAGTATTTT
size: few; J: TRBJ2-3; V: TRBV28; D: TRBD2; CDR3: CASSLAGELDTQYF; DNA: TGTGCCAGCAGTTTAGCGGGAGAATTGGATACGCAGTATTTT
size: few; J: TRBJ1-4; V: TRBV19; D: -; CDR3: CASSYEEGKLFF; DNA: TGTGCCAGTAGTTACGAGGAAGGAAAACTGTTTTTT
size: few; J: TRBJ1-2; V: TRBV11-2; D: -; CDR3: CASSLRVLARRDYGYTF; DNA: TGTGCCAGCAGCCTCCGTGTCCTGGCCAGACGGGACTATGGCTACACCTTC
size: -; J: TRBJ1-2; V: TRBV12-3/TRBV12-4; D: -; CDR3: CASSFEVSGSGYTF; DNA: TGTGCCAGCAGTTTTGAGGTGTCAGGGTCTGGCTACACCTTC
size: few; J: TRBJ2-7; V: TRBV28; D: -; CDR3: CASKAGAPVSYEQYF; DNA: TGTGCCAGCAAAGCCGGGGCTCCTGTATCCTACGAGCAGTACTTC
size: -; J: TRBJ1-1; V: TRBV20-1; D: -; CDR3: CMGSMNTEAFF; DNA: TGCATGGGGAGCATGAACACTGAAGCTTTCTTT